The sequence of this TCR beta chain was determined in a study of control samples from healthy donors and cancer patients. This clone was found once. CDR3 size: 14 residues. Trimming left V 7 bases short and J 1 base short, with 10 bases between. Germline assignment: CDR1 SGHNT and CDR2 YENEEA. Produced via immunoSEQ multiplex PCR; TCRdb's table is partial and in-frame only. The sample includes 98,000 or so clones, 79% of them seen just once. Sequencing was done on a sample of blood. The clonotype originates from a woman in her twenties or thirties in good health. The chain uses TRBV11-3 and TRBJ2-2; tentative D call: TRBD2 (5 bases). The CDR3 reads CASTYEGNTGELFF. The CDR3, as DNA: TGTGCCAGCACCTACGAGGGGAACACCGGGGAGCTGTTTTTT.